This T cell receptor beta chain was profiled in a study of T cells in Graves' hyperthyroidism and ophthalmopathy. The study, taken as a whole, reports: The blood repertoire included most of the expanded thyroid clonotypes above 0.001.

TCR beta CDR3 regions were amplified from RNA. TCR CDR3 underwent first-round RT-PCR with the HTBI primer set. TCRdb reprocessed the multiplex PCR reads via MiXCR and lists one record per CDR3 protein. The sample includes around 350,000 distinct CDR3 sequences, 15% to 20% of them seen just once. This clonotype came up many times. Its specificity is not known. Germline V CDR1 and CDR2: MNHEY, SMNVEV (reference sequence). Trimming cost V 7 bases and J 3 bases; bases outside gene matches: 4. This CDR3 region has 13 residues. The V call is TRBV27, the J call TRBJ2-3, with TRBD1 matching over 7 bases. This TCR was recovered from a woman under 30 with Graves' hyperthyroidism. Sequencing was performed on blood. This CDR3 is CASINRGTDTQYF. Written as DNA, the CDR3 is TGTGCCAGCATCAACAGGGGTACAGATACGCAGTATTTT.